This T cell receptor (beta chain) appears in the sequencing data of a study of beta chain features in type 1 diabetes. V lost 0 bases and J lost 4, with 11 bases in between. This CDR3 comprises 15 residues. The germline V gene encodes CDR1 LGHNA and CDR2 YSLEER. Study-wide results and limits: Healthy donors had naive, central memory and Treg TCRB repertoires that appeared less similar than those seen among patients. Type 1 diabetes patients had moderately but significantly shorter TCRB CDR3s in all four CD4+ subsets.

This clone has more than one count but fewer than ten. Its antigen is as yet unknown. cDNA synthesis used the whole RNA isolate, giving expressed TCRB sequences. Here immunoSEQ multiplex PCR was the method, and the copy in TCRdb shows in-frame clones only, minus some. The sample shows about 160,000 clones, just over 8% of them seen only once. The chain has TRBV4-3 and TRBJ2-3; D gene uncertain. This clonotype originated in a woman under 30 with type 1 diabetes. What was sequenced was central memory CD4+ T cells from blood. The CDR3 loop is CASSQEKRPSDTQYF. Here the CDR3 DNA reads TGCGCCAGCAGCCAAGAAAAGAGGCCGTCAGATACGCAGTATTTT.